These T cell receptor beta chains were read from a single sample in a study of blood T cells in healthy people across ages. TCRdb passed the 5' RACE reads through MiXCR, listing each CDR3 protein once. The data hold about 840,000 distinct CDR3 sequences, with almost 30% observed a single time. These data were also filed under a second study, of T cells of mothers and their children.

What was sequenced was blood. All receptors derive from a woman between 35 and 50 years old in good health. Both conserved end residues are part of each CDR3.

V: TRBV5-1
J: TRBJ1-2
CDR3: CASSSGGPYGYTF

V: TRBV10-3
J: TRBJ2-3
CDR3: CAISGSGGYADTQYF

V: TRBV13
J: TRBJ1-2
CDR3: CASSLELENYGYTF

V: TRBV28
J: TRBJ1-4
CDR3: CASSFGKLFF

V: TRBV28
J: TRBJ2-7
CDR3: CANRLPGQAPQYF

V: TRBV29-1
J: TRBJ2-7
CDR3: CSVGDRGYEQYF

V: TRBV24-1
J: TRBJ2-1
CDR3: CATRGSGGDNEQFF

V: TRBV11-2
J: TRBJ2-5
CDR3: CASSNLAGFQETQYF

V: TRBV18
J: .
CDR3: CASSPNAASYEQYF

V: TRBV5-1
J: TRBJ2-5
CDR3: CASSARTDSDEQYF

V: TRBV10-3
J: TRBJ2-1
CDR3: CAISVSDVSSYNEQFF

V: TRBV7-2
J: TRBJ2-2
CDR3: CASSHGQGYTGELFF